One sample yielded the 25 T cell receptor beta chains listed below, sequenced in a study of human T cells and chemical hapten exposure. As to time point: patch test 1, 2 weeks after DPC sensitization. Treatment specified: therapeutic diphenylcyclopropenone sensitization with weekly scalp DPC. MiXCR was run by TCRdb on the RACE reads, yielding one entry per CDR3 protein. In the table there are about 340,000 distinct CDR3 sequences, around 7% of which are singletons. This specimen consisted of whole blood, obtained in connection with sensitization to the hapten diphenylcyclopropenone (DPC). These TCRs come from a woman between 18 and 29 years old with alopecia areata. Some clones in this sample may be carry-over from other donors' samples.

The V call is TRBV6-5, the J call TRBJ1-1, with unresolved D. The V end was cut by 2 bases, the J end by 1 base, with 17 bases between. The germline V gene encodes CDR1 MNHEY and CDR2 SVGAGI. This CDR3 region has 17 residues. The CDR3 region has the DNA TGTGCCAGCAGTTACCGTGGCTTGGCGCGGCCGAACACTGAAGCTTTCTTT. Protein sequence: CASSYRGLARPNTEAFF.

With regard to this clonotype: This sequence may be a read error, since a much larger clone differs from it by one base. The gene calls are TRBV7-2 and TRBJ1-1; D gene uncertain. CDR1 and CDR2 from the germline V gene are SGHTA and FQGNSA. The CDR3 extends over 15 amino acids. Trimming took 1 base from V and 4 from J, leaving 13 bases between them. For the CDR3, the DNA is TGTGCCAGCAGCTTAGGGCCGAGATCGAGCACTGAAGCTTTCTTT. Translating it yields CASSLGPRSSTEAFF.

The chain uses TRBV20-1 and TRBJ2-2, with D perhaps assigned TRBD1 or TRBD2 (7 bases each). Germline V gene sequence: CDR1 DFQATT, CDR2 SNEGSKA (reference sequence). The V and J ends lost 6 bases and 4 bases respectively, with 21 bases between them. The CDR3 length is 16 residues. DNA for the CDR3: TGCAGTGCCGAGGGGGCGTCGGGACTAAGCACCGGGGAGCTGTTTTTT. Translated: CSAEGASGLSTGELFF.

This clonotype showed up just a few times. This chain connects TRBV5-1 to TRBJ2-5, with TRBD1 matching over 8 bases. V shed 3 bases, J shed 4 bases, and the junction held 11 bases outside the gene matches. The CDR3 contains 16 residues. Germline CDR1 SGHRS, CDR2 YFSETQ. CDR3 sequence reads: CASSSPDRGLGETQYF. The CDR3 DNA sequence: TGCGCCAGCAGCTCTCCCGACAGGGGCTTGGGAGAGACCCAGTACTTC.

This chain uses TRBV29-1 with TRBJ2-3, with D unclear. V lost 4 bases to trimming and J lost 4 bases, with 15 bases between them. Germline V gene data show CDR1 as SQVTM and CDR2 as ANQGSEA. The CDR3 runs 14 residues. CDR3 protein: CSVVGQRLADTQYF. CDR3 in DNA: TGCAGCGTTGTGGGTCAGAGGTTGGCAGATACGCAGTATTTT.

The rearrangement joins TRBV14 to TRBJ1-6; D gene unclear. The CDR3 runs 13 residues. CDR1 is SGHDN, CDR2 FVKESK, per germline. Deletions cut 1 base from V and 13 bases from J, with 11 bases between. The CDR3 DNA sequence: TGTGCCAGCAGCCAAGTTAGTGCCGGGCCCCTCCACTTT. Amino acid sequence: CASSQVSAGPLHF.

This chain connects TRBV5-4 to TRBJ2-3; D not resolved. Trimming removed 4 bases from V and 4 bases from J, with 16 bases in between. Germline CDR1 and CDR2: SGHNT and YYREEE (reference sequence). This CDR3 is 15 amino acids long. The CDR3 nucleotides read TGTGCCAGCAGCCCGAGACCCCATGGACCAGATACGCAGTATTTT. As protein: CASSPRPHGPDTQYF.

The chain couples TRBV5-6 to TRBJ2-3; TRBD2 aligns across 12 bases. V was pared by 2 bases and J by 3 bases, with 7 bases of the junction left unmatched. The CDR3 has 17 amino acids. The V gene's germline CDR1 is SGHDT and CDR2 YYEEEE. The CDR3 protein is CASSFPAGTSGTDTQYF. CDR3 nucleotide sequence: TGTGCCAGCAGCTTCCCAGCCGGGACTAGCGGGACAGATACGCAGTATTTT.

The V and J genes are TRBV28 and TRBJ2-7, with 7 bases fitting TRBD2. Germline values: CDR1 MDHEN, CDR2 SYDVKM. The CDR3 extends over 14 amino acids. Trimming at V came to 1 base and at J to 6 bases, leaving 6 bases not matched to a gene. As DNA, the CDR3 is TGTGCCAGCAGTTTATTTCGGCGGGGGTGCGAGCAGTACTTC. It encodes CASSLFRRGCEQYF.

The chain carries TRBV5-4 and TRBJ2-2; a possible D gene is TRBD2 (6 bases). The germline V and J ends were trimmed by 4 bases and 0 bases, with 13 bases remaining between them. This CDR3 is 16 amino acids long. The V gene's germline CDR1 is SGHNT and CDR2 YYREEE (reference sequence). The CDR3 sequence: CASSTPGVSNTGELFF. CDR3 nucleotides: TGTGCCAGCAGCACGCCGGGGGTATCGAACACCGGGGAGCTGTTTTTT.

This clonotype was picked up many times. The chain uses TRBV6-1 and TRBJ2-1, with TRBD1 as a possible D gene (6 bases). Germline lookup yields CDR1 MNHNS and CDR2 SASEGT. This CDR3 is built from 15 residues. Between the trimmed V and J ends, which lost 2 bases and 8 bases, there was a span of 16 bases. CDR3 sequence: CASSELAPEGDEQFF. DNA for the CDR3: TGTGCCAGCAGTGAATTAGCGCCCGAGGGGGATGAGCAGTTCTTC.

This clonotype was counted a few times. The chain links TRBV5-6 to TRBJ1-2; no firm D call. The germline V gene encodes CDR1 SGHDT and CDR2 YYEEEE. V was trimmed by 3 bases and J by 4 bases, leaving 10 bases between them. The CDR3 is 13 residues long. The CDR3 nucleotides are TGTGCCAGCAGCTCGGTGTCAGCCTATGGCTACACCTTC. Translating it yields CASSSVSAYGYTF.

The rearrangement uses TRBV12-3 or TRBV12-4 and TRBJ1-1; D is unresolved. The CDR3 extends over 12 amino acids. Trimming stripped 3 bases from V and 4 bases from J, with 6 bases between. The CDR3 sequence: CASSFISTEAFF. CDR3 nucleotides: TGTGCCAGCAGTTTTATAAGCACTGAAGCTTTCTTT.

V is TRBV3-1 and J is TRBJ2-5; D is ambiguous. Trimming shortened V by 2 bases and J by 4 bases, and 11 bases separated the two germline ends. Germline values: CDR1 LGHDT, CDR2 YNNKEL (reference sequence). This CDR3 region has 14 residues. The CDR3 spells CASSQSPTGETQYF. The CDR3, as DNA: TGTGCCAGCAGCCAATCACCTACTGGAGAGACCCAGTACTTC.

Many counts were recorded for this clonotype. The gene calls are TRBV4-2 and TRBJ1-1; unclear D gene. The V end lost 0 bases, the J end lost 3 bases, and 5 bases lay between the germline ends. The CDR3 runs 13 residues. Germline V lookup: CDR1 LGHNA, CDR2 YNFKEQ. The CDR3 DNA follows: TGTGCCAGCAGCCAAGACATCCACACTGAAGCTTTCTTT. This translates into CASSQDIHTEAFF.

This clonotype was recorded at least ten times. The chain is built from TRBV7-9 and TRBJ2-1, with TRBD2 as a possible D gene (7 bases). Germline CDR1 and CDR2: SEHNR and FQNEAQ (reference sequence). This CDR3 comprises 13 residues. Trimming removed 2 bases from V and 6 bases from J, with 8 bases in between. Written as DNA, the CDR3 is TGTGCCAGCAGCTTAAGGGGGGGCAATGAGCAGTTCTTC. Its translation: CASSLRGGNEQFF.

The table lists this clonotype with a few counts. The chain employs TRBV5-6 and TRBJ1-3; tentatively, D is TRBD1 (5 bases). This CDR3 comprises 16 residues. Germline values: CDR1 SGHDT, CDR2 YYEEEE. V was shortened by 2 bases and J by 0 bases, with 12 bases between the two germline ends. In DNA form, the CDR3 reads TGTGCCAGCAGCTTCATGGGGCAATTCTCTGGAAACACCATATATTTT. This translates into CASSFMGQFSGNTIYF.

V gene TRBV2 combines with J gene TRBJ1-4, with a tentative D call TRBD1 (5 bases). The CDR3 is 14 amino acids. Trimming cost V 11 bases and J 8 bases, with 21 bases left between them. The V gene's germline CDR1 is SNHLY and CDR2 FYNNEI. CDR3 sequence (DNA): TGTGCCTGCCGGGACTCCAAAGGGAAGGAAAAACTGTTTTTT. It encodes CACRDSKGKEKLFF.

The table lists this clonotype with a few counts. V usage is TRBV29-1 and J usage is TRBJ2-1; D unresolved. From germline, CDR1 is SQVTM and CDR2 ANQGSEA. There are 13 residues in the CDR3. Trimming cost V 7 bases and J 4 bases, with 14 bases left between them. Here the CDR3 reads CSAVNSIYNEQFF. DNA of the CDR3: TGCAGCGCAGTCAACAGTATTTACAATGAGCAGTTCTTC.

This clonotype occurred many times. The rearrangement uses TRBV4-3 and TRBJ2-2; 8 positions match TRBD1. The germline CDR1 and CDR2 sequences are LGHNA and YSLEER. This CDR3 has 14 amino acids. J lost 4 bases, V lost 6 bases, and 4 bases had no gene match. Here the CDR3 DNA reads TGCGCCAGCAGAACTCAGGGGGCCACCGGGGAGCTGTTTTTT. Its translation is CASRTQGATGELFF.

This clonotype was picked up a small number of times. J is TRBJ2-4 and V is TRBV7-2, with no clear D. V was clipped by 5 bases and J by 1 base, with 12 bases between them. This CDR3 region has 15 residues. Germline CDR1 and CDR2: SGHTA and FQGNSA. DNA of the CDR3: TGTGCCAGCAGCCCCCGGGCCGTCGCCAAAAACATTCAGTACTTC. It encodes CASSPRAVAKNIQYF.

This clonotype appeared a few times. This chain uses TRBV6-2 or TRBV6-3 with TRBJ1-5; D ambiguous. V was clipped by 0 bases and J by 3 bases, with 9 bases between them. This CDR3 comprises 15 residues. Per the germline V gene, CDR1 is MNHEY and CDR2 is SVGEGT. The CDR3 spells CASSYSGRNNQPQHF. The DNA for the CDR3 is TGTGCCAGCAGTTACTCCGGACGGAACAATCAGCCCCAGCATTTT.

This clonotype was recorded at least ten times. The genes are TRBV5-1 and TRBJ1-2; D not certain. This CDR3 region has 12 residues. From germline, CDR1 is SGHRS and CDR2 YFSETQ. V lost 4 bases to trimming and J lost 1 base, with 5 bases between them. The CDR3 coding sequence is TGCGCCAGCAGCGAAGTTAACTATGGCTACACCTTC. It specifies CASSEVNYGYTF.

There are a few counts of this clonotype. The chain has TRBV6-1 and TRBJ2-5; the D gene is possibly TRBD2 (6 bases). Germline V gene data show CDR1 as MNHNS and CDR2 as SASEGT. CDR3 length equals 13 residues. The CDR3, as DNA: TGTGCATCGGGACTCGCTTTGGGGGAGACCCAGTACTTC. Protein product: CASGLALGETQYF.

V gene TRBV4-1 combines with J gene TRBJ1-5; D is unclear. The length of the CDR3 is 15 residues. V lost 1 base to trimming and J lost 0 bases, with 7 bases between them. Germline values: CDR1 MGHRA, CDR2 YSYEKL. CDR3 sequence reads: CASSQAPVSNQPQHF. For the CDR3, the DNA is TGCGCCAGCAGCCAAGCCCCAGTTAGCAATCAGCCCCAGCATTTT.